These 29 T cell receptor beta chains were sequenced from one sample in a study of monozygotic twins with inflammatory bowel disease (dated by TCRdb to the late 2010s). The library was made by 5' RACE. The instrument given in TCRdb is Illumina HiSeq 2500. TCRdb reprocessed the reads into one record per CDR3 protein sequence, lacking DNA. The sample's records list some 160,000 distinct CDR3 sequences. The ten largest clones take up 7.4% of the sample. The specimen was blood. The receptors were gathered from a human donor with ulcerative colitis or Crohn's disease, or a healthy co-twin of an affected twin (not recorded which).

The V gene is TRBV4-2, the J gene TRBJ2-5; no DNA is available, so the TRBD2 call from TCRdb remains unchecked. Per the germline V gene, CDR1 is LGHNA and CDR2 is YNFKEQ. This CDR3 has 16 residues. CDR3 protein: CASSQRLAGGQETQYF.

The chain has TRBV27 and TRBJ2-5; TCRdb lists TRBD2, though no DNA is available to test this call. The CDR3 runs 13 residues. Germline V gives CDR1 MNHEY, CDR2 SMNVEV (reference sequence). The CDR3 is CASMASGRKTQYF.

This rearrangement joins TRBV7-2 to TRBJ2-4; the D call of TRBD1 rests on TCRdb alone, since no DNA is present to check it. The CDR3 is made up of 14 amino acids. Looked up from germline, CDR1 is SGHTA and CDR2 is FQGNSA. CDR3 sequence: CASSPPNARDIQYF.

The chain links TRBV5-1 to TRBJ2-2; the TRBD2 assignment by TCRdb is unverifiable without DNA. The germline V gene encodes CDR1 SGHRS and CDR2 YFSETQ. The CDR3 covers 16 residues. The CDR3 is CASSSNVAGNTGELFF.

The V gene is TRBV12-3 or TRBV12-4, the J gene TRBJ1-1. CDR3 size: 11 residues. The CDR3 loop reads CASRHNGEAFF.

This chain connects TRBV19 to TRBJ2-2; TCRdb gives TRBD2 as the D gene, but with no DNA this cannot be confirmed. The CDR3 spans 15 residues. CDR1 and CDR2 (germline): LNHDA, SQIVND (reference sequence). CDR3 sequence reads: CASSSGRSNTGELFF.

The CDR3 sequence is CASSDPTGADTEAFF. V gene TRBV6-4 combines with J gene TRBJ1-1; TCRdb lists TRBD1, though no DNA is available to test this call. The CDR3 has 15 residues. Germline V gives CDR1 MRHNA, CDR2 SNTAGT.

The rearrangement links TRBV7-9 to TRBJ2-7; without DNA, the TCRdb call of TRBD1 cannot be checked. Germline V gives CDR1 SEHNR, CDR2 FQNEAQ (reference sequence). The CDR3 has 13 amino acids. Here the CDR3 reads CASSFRGEREQYF. The variable domain in full, completed from reference TRBV7-9 and TRBJ2-7, reads DTGVSQNPRHKITKRGQNVTFRCDPISEHNRLYWYRQTLGQGPEFLTYFQNEAQLEKSRLLSDRFSAERPKGSFSTLEIQRTEQGDSAMYLCASSFRGEREQYFGPGTRLTVT.

This sequence joins TRBV6-1 and TRBJ2-1; the D call from TCRdb, TRBD2, cannot be confirmed without DNA. The CDR3 has 14 amino acids. Germline V gene sequence: CDR1 MNHNS, CDR2 SASEGT. The CDR3 is CASRPSGGAHEQFF.

This rearrangement joins TRBV10-3 to TRBJ2-5; the D call of TRBD2 rests on TCRdb alone, since no DNA is present to check it. CDR1 is ENHRY, CDR2 SYGVKD, per germline. This CDR3 contains 17 residues. The CDR3 protein is CAISDPSGRGPQETQYF.

The rearrangement uses TRBV15 and TRBJ1-2; checking the TCRdb D call of TRBD1 is not possible without DNA. This CDR3 contains 15 residues. In germline, CDR1 is LNHNV, CDR2 YYDKDF (reference sequence). CDR3: CATSRDYPGNYGYTF.

V gene TRBV7-6 combines with J gene TRBJ1-4. Germline CDR1 and CDR2: SGHVS and FNYEAQ. The CDR3 runs to 15 residues. The CDR3 is CASSLELATNEKLFF.

The chain links TRBV29-1 to TRBJ1-2; TCRdb calls TRBD1, which cannot be checked without DNA. The CDR3 is 12 residues long. The germline CDR1 and CDR2 sequences are SQVTM and ANQGSEA. CDR3: CSVTFGTDGYTF.

The CDR3 reads CARGDRTEFSYNSPLHF. The chain combines TRBV2 with TRBJ1-6; TCRdb outputs TRBD1, but without DNA this stays unchecked. CDR1 and CDR2 (germline): SNHLY, FYNNEI. CDR3 length: 17 amino acids. Variable domain in full (rest from reference TRBV2 and TRBJ1-6): EPEVTQTPSHQVTQMGQEVILRCVPISNHLYFYWYRQILGQKVEFLVSFYNNEISEKSEIFDDQFSVERPDGSNFTLKIRSTKLEDSAMYFCARGDRTEFSYNSPLHFGNGTRLTVT.

The chain recombines TRBV28 with TRBJ2-4; lacking DNA, the TRBD2 call made by TCRdb goes unchecked. Germline loops: CDR1 MDHEN, CDR2 SYDVKM. The CDR3 has 16 amino acids. This CDR3 reads CASTQRLAFAKNIQYF.

The rearrangement links TRBV10-3 to TRBJ1-6. This CDR3 is built from 13 residues. The V gene's germline CDR1 is ENHRY and CDR2 SYGVKD. CDR3 sequence: CAISEGYNSPLHF.

The rearrangement links TRBV5-1 to TRBJ1-2. In germline, CDR1 is SGHRS, CDR2 YFSETQ. The CDR3 sequence is 13 residues long. CDR3: CASSLQGNYGYTF.

The CDR3 spells CASSSRLATNTGELFF. The genes are TRBV7-6 and TRBJ2-2; checking the TCRdb D call of TRBD2 is not possible without DNA. The CDR3 totals 16 residues. Germline V gene sequence: CDR1 SGHVS, CDR2 FNYEAQ.

The rearrangement joins TRBV27 to TRBJ1-1; TCRdb designates TRBD1, a call that cannot be tested without DNA. There are 15 residues in the CDR3. The germline gives CDR1 MNHEY, CDR2 SMNVEV (reference sequence). Here the CDR3 reads CASSARQGSNTEAFF.

The V and J genes are TRBV12-3 or TRBV12-4 and TRBJ1-3. This CDR3 has 13 amino acids. Here the CDR3 reads CASSRHGGNTIYF.

The chain carries TRBV6-1 and TRBJ1-5; the TCRdb call, TRBD1, lacks DNA for checking. CDR3 length equals 16 residues. The germline CDR1 and CDR2 sequences are MNHNS and SASEGT. CDR3 sequence: CASSPNPSTGDQPQHF.

Here the CDR3 reads CASSSPGQVYGYTF. The chain uses TRBV5-1 and TRBJ1-2; TCRdb returns TRBD1, unconfirmable since there is no DNA. The CDR3 contains 14 residues. CDR1 and CDR2 from the germline V gene are SGHRS and YFSETQ.

The J gene is TRBJ2-1, the V gene TRBV20-1; TCRdb lists TRBD2, though no DNA is available to test this call. The CDR3 runs 13 residues. Germline lookup yields CDR1 DFQATT and CDR2 SNEGSKA (reference sequence). Here the CDR3 reads CSVVSGAYNEQFF.

The chain has TRBV14 and TRBJ2-7. In germline, CDR1 is SGHDN, CDR2 FVKESK. The CDR3 spans 14 residues. The CDR3 is CASSQAAYSYEQYF.

The chain uses TRBV5-1 and TRBJ2-3; as DNA is missing, the TRBD1 call by TCRdb cannot be tested. The CDR3 runs 14 residues. Germline CDR1 reads SGHRS; CDR2 reads YFSETQ. CDR3 sequence reads: CASGSTGGTDTQYF.

The J gene is TRBJ1-5, the V gene TRBV6-5; TCRdb calls TRBD1, which cannot be checked without DNA. The CDR3 extends over 13 amino acids. Germline values: CDR1 MNHEY, CDR2 SVGAGI. CDR3 loop: CASSPSESWTQHF.

The chain joins TRBV6-5 to TRBJ1-2; TCRdb names TRBD1, which stays unverified in the absence of DNA. This CDR3 contains 15 residues. Germline V lookup: CDR1 MNHEY, CDR2 SVGAGI. CDR3 amino acids: CASSYSRTGNYGYTF.

The chain recombines TRBV30 with TRBJ2-7; checking the TCRdb D call of TRBD1 is not possible without DNA. The CDR3 consists of 13 residues. Germline V gene data show CDR1 as GTSNPN and CDR2 as SVGIG (reference sequence). CDR3 protein: CAWSLGQGYEQYF.

This rearrangement joins TRBV14 to TRBJ2-1; TCRdb lists TRBD1, though no DNA is available to test this call. Germline V gene data show CDR1 as SGHDN and CDR2 as FVKESK. The CDR3 runs to 16 residues. The CDR3 protein is CASSQEVGIPQDEQFF.